The 23 T cell receptor beta chains presented below share a single source sample, sequenced in a study of early T cells in non-severe SARS-CoV-2 infection. Via MiXCR, TCRdb re-called the 5' RACE reads, giving one row per CDR3 protein. This table has 70,000 to 95,000 distinct CDR3 sequences, around 17% appearing once. The sequencing input was whole blood. The receptors derive from an adult who was a healthcare worker with PCR-confirmed SARS-CoV-2 infection or an uninfected control (not recorded which).

The chain couples TRBV30 to TRBJ2-7, with TRBD2 identical over 9 bases. This CDR3 spans 14 amino acids. The germline CDR1 and CDR2 sequences are GTSNPN and SVGIG (reference sequence). With 3 bases clipped from V and 4 bases from J, the junction kept 7 bases outside the gene matches. The DNA of the CDR3 is TGTGCCTGGAGATCGATAGCGGGAGAGTACGAGCAGTACTTC. It codes for CAWRSIAGEYEQYF. The variable domain in full, with the rest retrieved from reference TRBV30 and TRBJ2-7, is SQTIHQWPATLVQPVGSPLSLECTVEGTSNPNLYWYRQAAGRGLQLLFYSVGIGQISSEVPQNLSASRPQDRQFILSSKKLLLSDSGFYLCAWRSIAGEYEQYFGPGTRLTVT.

The chain joins TRBV27 to TRBJ2-3, with 13 bases identical to TRBD2. Germline loops: CDR1 MNHEY, CDR2 SMNVEV (reference sequence). Trimming cost V 5 bases and J 7 bases; bases outside gene matches: 3. The CDR3 runs to 14 residues. The CDR3 sequence: CASSLGLAGNTQYF. CDR3 DNA: TGTGCCAGCAGTCTGGGACTAGCGGGGAATACGCAGTATTTT.

The chain carries TRBV19 and TRBJ2-3, with D possibly TRBD2 on 6 matching bases. V was cut by 9 bases and J by 0 bases, with 10 bases left in between. Germline V lookup: CDR1 LNHDA, CDR2 SQIVND (reference sequence). The CDR3 extends over 13 amino acids. The CDR3 loop reads CASCRESTDTQYF. CDR3 in DNA: TGTGCCAGCTGTCGGGAGAGCACAGATACGCAGTATTTT.

This clonotype has ten or more counts. The genes are TRBV7-9 and TRBJ2-3; the D gene is possibly TRBD2 (7 bases). V lost 4 bases, J lost 2 bases, and 19 bases lay in between. CDR3 length equals 17 residues. Germline CDR1 reads SEHNR; CDR2 reads FQNEAQ (reference sequence). This chain's CDR3 is CASSSPSSGGTTDTQYF. The CDR3 coding sequence is TGTGCCAGCAGCTCCCCTTCATCGGGGGGCACCACAGATACGCAGTATTTT. Looking up the rest from reference TRBV7-9 and TRBJ2-3 gives the full variable domain: DTGVSQNPRHKITKRGQNVTFRCDPISEHNRLYWYRQTLGQGPEFLTYFQNEAQLEKSRLLSDRFSAERPKGSFSTLEIQRTEQGDSAMYLCASSSPSSGGTTDTQYFGPGTRLTVL.

This clonotype was counted at least ten times. The chain carries TRBV6-5 and TRBJ2-5; no definite D call. Germline CDR1 is MNHEY and CDR2 is SVGAGI. The germline V and J ends were trimmed by 2 bases and 0 bases, with 7 bases remaining between them. The CDR3 sequence is 14 residues long. In DNA form, the CDR3 reads TGTGCCAGCAGTTACGGGCAGAACCAAGAGACCCAGTACTTC. This sequence encodes CASSYGQNQETQYF.

The chain joins TRBV5-1 to TRBJ2-7; TRBD2 matches at 12 bases. Unmatched junction bases numbered 5, after V lost 6 bases and J lost 1 base. This CDR3 is 15 amino acids long. The germline V gene has CDR1 SGHRS and CDR2 YFSETQ. The CDR3 bases are TGCGCCAGCACCCCGACTAGCGGGAGTTCCTACGAGCAGTACTTC. This codes for CASTPTSGSSYEQYF.

This clonotype occurred a few times. The rearrangement uses TRBV20-1 and TRBJ2-7; D may match TRBD1 or TRBD2 (6 bases each). Germline CDR1 and CDR2: DFQATT and SNEGSKA (reference sequence). The V end was cut by 2 bases, the J end by 5 bases, with 19 bases between. This CDR3 region has 15 residues. The chain's CDR3 is CSARIVVGGRNEQYF. CDR3 DNA: TGCAGTGCTAGAATTGTCGTGGGGGGCCGGAACGAGCAGTACTTC.

This clonotype occurred many times. The chain uses TRBV10-2 and TRBJ2-7; 8 nucleotides match TRBD1. V lost 7 bases to trimming and J lost 5 bases; unmatched junction nucleotides: 4. From germline, CDR1 is WSHSY and CDR2 SAAADI. There are 12 residues in the CDR3. The CDR3 sequence: CASKTGENEQYF. Written as DNA, the CDR3 is TGCGCCAGCAAGACAGGGGAGAACGAGCAGTACTTC.

This clonotype has a handful of counts. V usage is TRBV5-1 and J usage is TRBJ2-2; no clear D gene. Trimming removed 0 bases at V and 2 bases at J, with 5 bases between. The CDR3 sequence is 14 residues long. Germline CDR1 and CDR2: SGHRS and YFSETQ. In DNA, the CDR3 is TGCGCCAGCAGCTTGGGACTTAACACCGGGGAGCTGTTTTTT. Translating it yields CASSLGLNTGELFF.

This clonotype was recorded many times. The chain combines TRBV2 with TRBJ2-1; 14 nucleotides match TRBD2. Germline CDR1 and CDR2: SNHLY and FYNNEI. V shed 5 bases, J shed 9 bases, and the junction held 9 bases outside the gene matches. The CDR3 has 16 residues. CDR3 in DNA: TGTGCCAGCAGTACCTCAGCGGGACTAGCGGGAGTTGAGCAGTTCTTC. Translated: CASSTSAGLAGVEQFF.

This clonotype was seen many times. The chain couples TRBV3-1 to TRBJ2-2; D is unclear. V lost 5 bases to trimming and J lost 4 bases, with 5 bases between them. Germline-derived CDR1 and CDR2 are LGHDT and YNNKEL (reference sequence). The CDR3 is 12 amino acids. In DNA form, the CDR3 reads TGTGCCAGCAGCTTCGGCACCGGGGAGCTGTTTTTT. The encoded protein is CASSFGTGELFF. Complete variable domain (other parts from reference TRBV3-1 and TRBJ2-2): DTAVSQTPKYLVTQMGNDKSIKCEQNLGHDTMYWYKQDSKKFLKIMFSYNNKELIINETVPNRFSPKSPDKAHLNLHINSLELGDSAVYFCASSFGTGELFFGEGSRLTVL.

This clonotype was detected many times. The CDR3 sequence is CASSQLGVDQPQHF. The DNA for the CDR3 is TGTGCCAGCAGCCAGCTGGGTGTGGACCAGCCCCAGCATTTT. V usage is TRBV3-1 and J usage is TRBJ1-5; the D is unclear. Germline loops: CDR1 LGHDT, CDR2 YNNKEL (reference sequence). The CDR3 loop spans 14 amino acids. V was trimmed by 3 bases and J by 7 bases, leaving 13 bases between them.

Comments on this clonotype: A clone one base away is much larger, so this may be a read error. V gene TRBV12-3 or TRBV12-4 combines with J gene TRBJ1-4; D is possibly TRBD1 (5 bases). Deletions cut 5 bases from V and 9 bases from J, with 13 bases between. The CDR3 runs 13 residues. CDR3 protein: CASSLSGAKKLFF. For the CDR3, the DNA is TGTGCCAGCAGTCTCTCTGGGGCTAAAAAACTGTTTTTT.

The chain recombines TRBV5-6 with TRBJ1-2; TRBD1 matches 10 bases. The J segment lost 8 bases and the V segment lost 2 bases, leaving 9 bases of the junction unmatched. The germline V gene has CDR1 SGHDT and CDR2 YYEEEE. The CDR3 totals 15 residues. CDR3 in DNA: TGTGCCAGCAGCTTACCGGGACAGGGGACGAGGGGCTACACCTTC. Its translation is CASSLPGQGTRGYTF.

This chain connects TRBV7-6 to TRBJ1-6, with D perhaps TRBD1 (5 bases). The CDR3 covers 17 residues. The germline CDR1 and CDR2 sequences are SGHVS and FNYEAQ. Trimming cost V 4 bases and J 12 bases, with 25 bases left between them. The CDR3: CASSSGTGTKLGLPLHF. For the CDR3, the DNA is TGTGCCAGCAGCTCCGGGACTGGAACCAAACTGGGCCTACCCCTCCACTTT.

The chain couples TRBV3-1 to TRBJ1-1; D remains ambiguous. This CDR3 is built from 14 residues. Trimming took off 4 bases at V and 1 base at J, with 10 bases between the two ends. Germline CDR1 LGHDT, CDR2 YNNKEL (reference sequence). The CDR3 nucleotides read TGTGCCAGCAGCCGGATCTCCAGGAACACTGAAGCTTTCTTT. The encoded protein is CASSRISRNTEAFF.

This clonotype has just a few counts. The V call is TRBV19, the J call TRBJ2-1; the D gene could be TRBD1 or TRBD2 (6 bases each). CDR1 and CDR2 from the germline V gene are LNHDA and SQIVND (reference sequence). Trimming removed 7 bases from V and 7 bases from J, with 14 bases in between. The CDR3 contains 13 residues. CDR3 sequence reads: CASNTGAVNEQFF. The CDR3 nucleotides are TGTGCCAGTAATACGGGGGCAGTTAATGAGCAGTTCTTC.

This chain uses TRBV11-3 with TRBJ2-7; the match to TRBD2 covers 12 bases. CDR3 size: 16 residues. Germline V gene lookup returns CDR1 SGHNT and CDR2 YENEEA. Trimming at V came to 5 bases and at J to 0 bases, leaving 5 bases not matched to a gene. As DNA, the CDR3 is TGTGCCAGCAGCCTACTGACTAGCGGGAGCTCCTACGAGCAGTACTTC. Translated, it gives CASSLLTSGSSYEQYF.

The table lists this clonotype with many counts. The CDR3 nucleotides are TGTGCCAGCAGACTAGGGACTAGCTCCTACAATGAGCAGTTCTTC. Protein product: CASRLGTSSYNEQFF. The chain links TRBV2 to TRBJ2-1; 8 bases agree with TRBD2. CDR1 SNHLY and CDR2 FYNNEI come from the germline V gene. CDR3 length equals 15 residues. The ends lost 6 bases at V and 0 bases at J; junction bases unmatched: 4.

This clonotype occurred a few times. J is TRBJ2-7 and V is TRBV29-1, with a weak D call TRBD1 (6 bases). Trimming pared 7 bases from V and 6 bases from J, leaving 19 bases between. The CDR3 extends over 13 amino acids. From germline, CDR1 is SQVTM and CDR2 ANQGSEA. The CDR3 sequence: CSATGPTRGEQYF. The CDR3 DNA sequence: TGCAGCGCTACGGGACCGACCAGGGGCGAGCAGTACTTC.

This chain uses TRBV6-5 with TRBJ2-6; possibly TRBD1 for D (5 bases). This CDR3 has 17 residues. The V gene's germline CDR1 is MNHEY and CDR2 SVGAGI. V shed 3 bases and J shed 0 bases, with 12 bases lying between them. The DNA of the CDR3 is TGTGCCAGCAGTTATCGACAGTTTCTCTCTGGGGCCAACGTCCTGACTTTC. Its translation: CASSYRQFLSGANVLTF.

This sequence joins TRBV20-1 and TRBJ2-5; weak D call: TRBD1 (6 bases). The ends were cut back, 0 bases at V and 4 bases at J, with 15 bases in the middle. The germline V gene encodes CDR1 DFQATT and CDR2 SNEGSKA (reference sequence). The CDR3 covers 15 residues. This CDR3 reads CSARDPSRGRETQYF. In DNA, the CDR3 is TGCAGTGCTAGAGATCCGAGCAGGGGTCGAGAGACCCAGTACTTC.

This clonotype has a handful of counts. The chain recombines TRBV10-1 with TRBJ1-1; 8 bases match TRBD1. CDR1 and CDR2 from the germline V gene are WNHNN and SYGVQD (reference sequence). With V trimmed by 2 bases and J by 5 bases, 1 base remained unmatched. CDR3 size: 13 residues. CDR3 coding DNA: TGCGCCAGCAGTGAGAACAGGGGGACTGAAGCTTTCTTT. Amino acids: CASSENRGTEAFF.